This passage covers 32 T cell receptor beta chains from one sample sequenced in a study of control samples from healthy donors and cancer patients. Measured with immunoSEQ multiplex PCR; TCRdb has only the in-frame clones, and not every one. Among tens of thousands of clones, 91% were seen once, and the ten largest hold 12%. Sequenced material: PBMCs. The receptor set was obtained from a man aged 50-60 years with lung cancer.

The chain employs TRBV11-2 and TRBJ1-3; D uncertain. The germline V and J ends were trimmed by 4 bases and 4 bases, with 17 bases remaining between them. This CDR3 comprises 16 residues. Germline V CDR1 and CDR2: SGHAT, FQNNGV. The CDR3 here is CASSSYPQSPGNTIYF. The CDR3 DNA reads as TGTGCCAGCAGCTCTTATCCACAGTCCCCCGGAAACACCATATATTTT.

This chain connects TRBV9 to TRBJ1-2; D remains unclear. Trimming cost V 4 bases and J 2 bases, with 12 bases left between them. The CDR3 length is 14 residues. From germline, CDR1 is SGDLS and CDR2 YYNGEE. As DNA, the CDR3 is TGTGCCAGCAGCCCCCAAACAGAAAACTATGGCTACACCTTC. Protein: CASSPQTENYGYTF. The complete variable domain, with remaining parts taken from reference TRBV9 and TRBJ1-2, reads DSGVTQTPKHLITATGQRVTLRCSPRSGDLSVYWYQQSLDQGLQFLIQYYNGEERAKGNILERFSAQQFPDLHSELNLSSLELGDSALYFCASSPQTENYGYTFGSGTRLTVV.

The genes are TRBV2 and TRBJ2-1; TRBD1 agrees at 11 bases. The CDR3 has 17 residues. Unmatched junction bases numbered 8, after V lost 6 bases and J lost 1 base. Germline loops: CDR1 SNHLY, CDR2 FYNNEI. CDR3 sequence: CASRPWGQGVSYNEQFF. The CDR3 coding sequence is TGTGCCAGCAGGCCCTGGGGACAGGGGGTTTCCTACAATGAGCAGTTCTTC.

The chain combines TRBV5-1 with TRBJ2-3; TRBD1 matches 9 bases. Unmatched junction bases numbered 8, after V lost 3 bases and J lost 6 bases. The V gene's germline CDR1 is SGHRS and CDR2 YFSETQ. This CDR3 spans 15 amino acids. In DNA form, the CDR3 reads TGCGCCAGCAGCTCCGGGACAGGGTGGTTCGATACGCAGTATTTT. Protein sequence: CASSSGTGWFDTQYF.

This clone was recorded a few times. The chain combines TRBV7-9 with TRBJ1-1, with 10 nucleotides matching TRBD1. The CDR3 sequence is 18 residues long. V gave up 1 base and J gave up 4 bases; unmatched junction bases: 12. Germline V gene sequence: CDR1 SEHNR, CDR2 FQNEAQ (reference sequence). Written as DNA, the CDR3 is TGTGCCAGCAGCTTAGTATTCACCTCCGGGACAGGGGCCACTGAAGCTTTCTTT. Its translation is CASSLVFTSGTGATEAFF.

V is TRBV3-1 (or the pseudogene TRBV3-2) and J is TRBJ2-5; tentative D call: TRBD2 (6 bases). From germline, CDR1 is LGHDT and CDR2 YNNKEL (reference sequence). Trimming removed 3 bases at V and 2 bases at J, with 16 bases between. The CDR3 extends over 16 amino acids. CDR3 sequence (DNA): TGTGCCAGCAGCCACCCCCGGGACTTGTTTCAAGAGACCCAGTACTTC. Translation: CASSHPRDLFQETQYF.

This clone was recorded once. This rearrangement joins TRBV29-1 to TRBJ1-2; 7 bases match TRBD1. Germline V CDR1 and CDR2: SQVTM, ANQGSEA. The CDR3 is 13 residues long. With 7 bases clipped from V and 3 bases from J, the junction kept 8 bases outside the gene matches. The CDR3 bases are TGCAGCGCCAGCCCGGGACAGTACTATGGCTACACCTTC. This codes for CSASPGQYYGYTF.

The chain recombines TRBV2 with TRBJ2-1; TRBD2 is a possible D gene (5 bases). Trimming cost V 6 bases and J 1 base, with 16 bases left between them. This CDR3 comprises 16 residues. Germline loops: CDR1 SNHLY, CDR2 FYNNEI. CDR3 in DNA: TGTGCCAGCAGAGACCGGACTGTGAGTTCCTACAATGAGCAGTTCTTC. This sequence encodes CASRDRTVSSYNEQFF.

In this sample, this clone turned up once. The CDR3 here is CASNPGQGANEQYF. In DNA form, the CDR3 reads TGTGCCAGCAATCCGGGACAGGGGGCGAACGAGCAGTACTTC. This chain joins TRBV6-5 and TRBJ2-7; TRBD1 aligns across 12 bases. CDR3 length: 14 amino acids. Per the germline V gene, CDR1 is MNHEY and CDR2 is SVGAGI. Germline trimming cut 7 bases from V and 5 bases from J; bases unmatched to any gene: 6.

The gene calls are TRBV6-5 and TRBJ2-4; 8 nucleotides agree with TRBD2. J was trimmed by 6 bases and V by 8 bases; bases with no gene match: 6. This CDR3 spans 13 amino acids. Germline V gives CDR1 MNHEY, CDR2 SVGAGI. The CDR3 here is CASRSGGPNIQYF. CDR3 nucleotide sequence: TGTGCCAGCCGGTCGGGGGGGCCAAACATTCAGTACTTC.

J is TRBJ2-3 and V is TRBV7-9; D unresolved. Trimming stripped 1 base from V and 6 bases from J, with 5 bases between. This CDR3 contains 12 residues. The germline gives CDR1 SEHNR, CDR2 FQNEAQ (reference sequence). The CDR3 protein is CASSLGMDTQYF. As DNA, the CDR3 is TGTGCCAGCAGCTTAGGGATGGATACGCAGTATTTT.

CDR3 sequence: CASSSQGGQETQYF. In DNA, the CDR3 is TGTGCCAGCAGCTCCCAGGGGGGACAAGAGACCCAGTACTTC. V and J are TRBV7-2 and TRBJ2-5, with a tentative D call TRBD1 (7 bases). The CDR3 extends over 14 amino acids. Germline CDR1 reads SGHTA; CDR2 reads FQGNSA. Trimming took 4 bases from V and 2 from J, leaving 11 bases between them.

The chain uses TRBV7-6 and TRBJ1-2, with D hard to call. Trimming pared 1 base from V and 7 bases from J, leaving 10 bases between. Germline assignment: CDR1 SGHVS and CDR2 FNYEAQ. The CDR3 runs 13 residues. DNA of the CDR3: TGTGCCAGCAGCTTAGGGTCGGGTATTGGCTACACCTTC. This encodes CASSLGSGIGYTF.

The chain recombines TRBV6-5 with TRBJ2-5, with D tentatively TRBD2 (6 bases). CDR1 is MNHEY and CDR2 is SVGAGI in the germline V gene. Trimming left V 5 bases short and J 0 bases short, with 13 bases between. This CDR3 spans 15 amino acids. The CDR3 region is CASSRTGLYQETQYF. The DNA of the CDR3 is TGTGCCAGCAGTCGAACGGGACTTTACCAAGAGACCCAGTACTTC.

The chain combines TRBV6-2 or TRBV6-3 with TRBJ2-7; a weak D match, TRBD1 (6 bases). CDR1 is MNHEY and CDR2 is SVGEGT in the germline V gene. V lost 4 bases and J lost 4, with 14 bases in between. The length of the CDR3 is 14 residues. DNA for the CDR3: TGTGCCAGCAGTTTAAGGACAGAGAGTTACGAGCAGTACTTC. This gives the protein CASSLRTESYEQYF.

V gene TRBV29-1 combines with J gene TRBJ1-5, with D maybe TRBD1 (6 bases). The germline V gene encodes CDR1 SQVTM and CDR2 ANQGSEA. The CDR3 runs 13 residues. V was clipped by 4 bases and J by 7 bases, with 14 bases between them. The CDR3 here is CSVGPGGGQPQHF. CDR3 DNA sequence: TGCAGCGTTGGACCCGGGGGCGGGCAGCCCCAGCATTTT.

The chain couples TRBV28 to TRBJ2-6; D unclear. V lost 0 bases and J lost 0, with 6 bases in between. Germline-derived CDR1 and CDR2 are MDHEN and SYDVKM. The CDR3 has 16 amino acids. This CDR3 is CASSLWGISGANVLTF. For the CDR3, the DNA is TGTGCCAGCAGTTTATGGGGGATCTCTGGGGCCAACGTCCTGACTTTC.

V gene TRBV7-2 combines with J gene TRBJ1-3, with a weak D call TRBD1 (6 bases). V gave up 6 bases and J gave up 1 base, with 19 bases separating them. CDR1 and CDR2 from the germline V gene are SGHTA and FQGNSA. The CDR3 sequence is 17 residues long. The CDR3 sequence: CASSRGGATLSGNTIYF. CDR3 DNA: TGTGCCAGCAGTAGGGGGGGGGCTACCTTATCTGGAAACACCATATATTTT.

The V gene is TRBV7-2, the J gene TRBJ1-2, with 7 positions matching TRBD1. The CDR3 spans 13 residues. Germline V gene sequence: CDR1 SGHTA, CDR2 FQGNSA. The trim removed 5 bases at V and 2 bases at J, leaving 2 bases unmatched. CDR3 DNA sequence: TGTGCCAGCAGCCAACAGGGGAACTATGGCTACACCTTC. This gives the protein CASSQQGNYGYTF.

This clone is medium-sized (0.01 to 0.1%). CDR3 DNA sequence: TGTGCCAGTAGTATAGGGCAGGGGACCTATGGCTACACCTTC. The encoded protein is CASSIGQGTYGYTF. The chain links TRBV19 to TRBJ1-2; tentatively, D is TRBD1 (6 bases). The germline gives CDR1 LNHDA, CDR2 SQIVND (reference sequence). The CDR3 extends over 14 amino acids. Trimming took 1 base from V and 4 from J, leaving 10 bases between them. Full variable domain (outside the CDR3, taken from reference TRBV19 and TRBJ1-2): DGGITQSPKYLFRKEGQNVTLSCEQNLNHDAMYWYRQDPGQGLRLIYYSQIVNDFQKGDIAEGYSVSREKKESFPLTVTSAQKNPTAFYLCASSIGQGTYGYTFGSGTRLTVV.

The J gene is TRBJ2-2, the V gene TRBV9, with D unclear. The CDR3 covers 14 residues. The V gene's germline CDR1 is SGDLS and CDR2 YYNGEE. The V end was cut by 6 bases, the J end by 0 bases, with 9 bases between. The CDR3 reads CASTRTTNTGELFF. CDR3 DNA: TGTGCCAGCACCCGAACTACGAACACCGGGGAGCTGTTTTTT.

This clone has a handful of counts. The rearrangement joins TRBV18 to TRBJ2-5; D is perhaps TRBD1 or TRBD2 (5 bases each). V shed 5 bases and J shed 3 bases, with 10 bases lying between them. The CDR3 contains 13 residues. The V gene's germline CDR1 is KGHSH and CDR2 LQKENI. The CDR3 spells CASSTGTKETQYF. As DNA, the CDR3 is TGTGCCAGCTCAACCGGGACCAAAGAGACCCAGTACTTC.

This clone has just one count. V is TRBV13 and J is TRBJ1-1; weak D call: TRBD1 (5 bases). V lost 0 bases and J 4 bases, leaving 9 bases between the germline ends. CDR3 size: 14 residues. Germline V gene lookup returns CDR1 PRHDT and CDR2 FYEKMQ (reference sequence). The CDR3 spells CASSLGQVGTEAFF. For the CDR3, the DNA is TGTGCCAGCAGCTTAGGACAGGTAGGCACTGAAGCTTTCTTT. The full variable domain, completed using reference TRBV13 and TRBJ1-1, is AAGVIQSPRHLIKEKRETATLKCYPIPRHDTVYWYQQGPGQDPQFLISFYEKMQSDKGSIPDRFSAQQFSDYHSELNMSSLELGDSALYFCASSLGQVGTEAFFGQGTRLTVV.

The chain carries TRBV27 and TRBJ2-7, with D possibly being TRBD1 or TRBD2 (5 bases each). The ends were cut back, 6 bases at V and 4 bases at J, with 13 bases in the middle. The CDR3 extends over 13 amino acids. Looked up from germline, CDR1 is MNHEY and CDR2 is SMNVEV (reference sequence). CDR3 bases: TGTGCCAGCAGCCGGGACGGTCCTTACGAGCAGTACTTC. Its protein product is CASSRDGPYEQYF.

The rearrangement uses TRBV7-3 and TRBJ2-2; either TRBD1 or TRBD2 may fit D (5 bases each). V dropped 2 bases and J dropped 0 bases, with 16 bases sitting between them. CDR3 length: 18 residues. In germline, CDR1 is SGHTA, CDR2 FQGTGA. This CDR3 is CASSLQGPTFSNTGELFF. As DNA, the CDR3 is TGTGCCAGCAGCTTACAGGGACCCACTTTTTCGAACACCGGGGAGCTGTTTTTT.

The table lists this clone with a count of one. The chain carries TRBV28 and TRBJ1-1, with D possibly TRBD1 on 5 matching bases. Germline CDR1 is MDHEN and CDR2 is SYDVKM. The CDR3 loop spans 13 amino acids. The V end lost 9 bases, the J end lost 0 bases, and 11 bases lay between the germline ends. The CDR3 is CASTGALNTEAFF. DNA for the CDR3: TGTGCCAGTACAGGTGCCTTGAACACTGAAGCTTTCTTT.

This sequence joins TRBV7-2 and TRBJ1-5, with D perhaps TRBD1 (6 bases). Between the trimmed V and J ends, which lost 5 bases and 2 bases, there was a span of 19 bases. The germline V gene encodes CDR1 SGHTA and CDR2 FQGNSA. The CDR3 is 17 amino acids. In DNA form, the CDR3 reads TGTGCCAGCAGCATAAGGGGAGGGGGAGGCGGCAATCAGCCCCAGCATTTT. Residues: CASSIRGGGGGNQPQHF.

This clone appeared once. The gene calls are TRBV19 and TRBJ1-1; 12 bases are a match to TRBD1. Germline-derived CDR1 and CDR2 are LNHDA and SQIVND (reference sequence). V shed 8 bases, J shed 3 bases, and the junction held 7 bases outside the gene matches. CDR3 length equals 15 residues. The CDR3 region is CASFRDRGLDTEAFF. The CDR3 DNA follows: TGTGCCAGTTTTAGGGACAGGGGGCTGGACACTGAAGCTTTCTTT.

The CDR3, as DNA: TGTGCCAGCAGTGAATGGACAGGGTCGAACACCGGGGAGCTGTTTTTT. It encodes CASSEWTGSNTGELFF. The V gene is TRBV11-2, the J gene TRBJ2-2, with 8 bases lining up with TRBD1. CDR1 and CDR2 from the germline V gene are SGHAT and FQNNGV. With 6 bases clipped from V and 0 bases from J, the junction kept 6 bases outside the gene matches. The CDR3 loop spans 16 amino acids. Complete variable domain (other parts from reference TRBV11-2 and TRBJ2-2): EAGVAQSPRYKIIEKRQSVAFWCNPISGHATLYWYQQILGQGPKLLIQFQNNGVVDDSQLPKDRFSAERLKGVDSTLKIQPAKLEDSAVYLCASSEWTGSNTGELFFGEGSRLTVL.

V usage is TRBV30 and J usage is TRBJ1-2, with no clear D. V gave up 2 bases and J gave up 8 bases, with 15 bases separating them. The CDR3 has 13 residues. In germline, CDR1 is GTSNPN, CDR2 SVGIG (reference sequence). The CDR3 DNA is TGTGCCTGGAGTCATCAGGTGCCGAAGGGCTACACCTTC. This translates into CAWSHQVPKGYTF.

A few counts support this clone. The J gene is TRBJ2-7, the V gene TRBV5-5; TRBD2 might be the D (7 bases). The CDR3 covers 17 residues. Trimming stripped 4 bases from V and 3 bases from J, with 23 bases between. The germline CDR1 and CDR2 sequences are SGHKS and YYEKEE (reference sequence). The chain's CDR3 is CASSPDVTMRGRYEQYF. The CDR3 DNA sequence: TGTGCCAGCAGCCCAGACGTAACGATGCGGGGGCGCTACGAGCAGTACTTC.

The J gene is TRBJ2-2, the V gene TRBV5-1, with no clear D. Germline CDR1 and CDR2: SGHRS and YFSETQ. Trimming shortened V by 1 base and J by 0 bases, and 10 bases separated the two germline ends. There are 16 residues in the CDR3. The CDR3 loop is CASSLHGEPNTGELFF. DNA of the CDR3: TGCGCCAGCAGCTTGCATGGGGAACCGAACACCGGGGAGCTGTTTTTT. Full variable domain (rest looked up from reference TRBV5-1 and TRBJ2-2): KAGVTQTPRYLIKTRGQQVTLSCSPISGHRSVSWYQQTPGQGLQFLFEYFSETQRNKGNFPGRFSGRQFSNSRSEMNVSTLELGDSALYLCASSLHGEPNTGELFFGEGSRLTVL.